Below are 9 T cell receptor beta chains sequenced from a single sample in a study of T cell changes during pregnancy in multiple sclerosis. The table came from immunoSEQ multiplex PCR; TCRdb's copy has only in-frame clones and leaves some out. There are about 59,000 clones in the sample; roughly 87% occur only once, and about 7% lies in the top ten. This specimen consisted of peripheral blood, obtained in the third trimester of pregnancy. The receptors originated from a female donor in good health, enrolled as a control in a pregnancy study.

This clone has only a few counts. CDR3 amino acids: CASSIDGTGVTEAFF. The DNA of the CDR3 is TGTGCCAGTAGTATAGACGGGACAGGAGTTACTGAAGCTTTCTTT. The chain recombines TRBV19 with TRBJ1-1, with 8 bases aligning to TRBD1. The CDR3 runs to 15 residues. Germline loops: CDR1 LNHDA, CDR2 SQIVND (reference sequence). V was pared by 0 bases and J by 5 bases, with 5 bases of the junction left unmatched.

V usage is TRBV9 and J usage is TRBJ1-1; tentative D call: TRBD1 (5 bases). The CDR3 length is 15 residues. V lost 4 bases, J lost 4 bases, and 17 bases lay in between. Germline V gene data show CDR1 as SGDLS and CDR2 as YYNGEE. Here the CDR3 reads CASSPATEPSTEAFF. In DNA form, the CDR3 reads TGTGCCAGCAGCCCAGCGACAGAGCCCAGCACTGAAGCTTTCTTT.

V usage is TRBV27 and J usage is TRBJ2-7; 7 bases are shared with TRBD2. The CDR3 is made up of 14 amino acids. The trim removed 3 bases at V and 4 bases at J, leaving 6 bases unmatched. Germline CDR1 MNHEY, CDR2 SMNVEV (reference sequence). The CDR3 region is CASSFRGEKYEQYF. The DNA for the CDR3 is TGTGCCAGCAGTTTTCGGGGGGAAAAGTACGAGCAGTACTTC.

The chain links TRBV5-1 to TRBJ1-3, with D unresolved. The germline gives CDR1 SGHRS, CDR2 YFSETQ. The germline V and J ends were trimmed by 5 bases and 0 bases, with 12 bases remaining between them. The CDR3 sequence is 15 residues long. Written as DNA, the CDR3 is TGCGCCAGCAGTTCGGACGGGAGCTCTGGAAACACCATATATTTT. This gives the protein CASSSDGSSGNTIYF.

The chain has TRBV15 and TRBJ2-3, with TRBD2 matching over 9 bases. After removal of 0 bases from V and 3 bases from J, the junction contained 4 bases not matched to a gene. The CDR3 runs 16 residues. Germline CDR1 LNHNV, CDR2 YYDKDF (reference sequence). The CDR3 sequence is CATSRESSGVTDTQYF. The CDR3 nucleotides read TGTGCCACCAGCAGAGAGTCTAGCGGGGTGACAGATACGCAGTATTTT.

This chain links TRBV6-5 with TRBJ2-1, with D perhaps matching TRBD1 (5 bases). The CDR3 is 16 residues long. Germline CDR1 reads MNHEY; CDR2 reads SVGAGI. Trimming took 3 bases from V and 0 from J, leaving 12 bases between them. CDR3 DNA: TGTGCCAGCAGTTATGTCAGGGTTTCCTCCTACAATGAGCAGTTCTTC. The encoded protein is CASSYVRVSSYNEQFF.

The chain couples TRBV7-9 to TRBJ2-1; D ambiguous. Germline V lookup: CDR1 SEHNR, CDR2 FQNEAQ (reference sequence). The CDR3 sequence is 12 residues long. The V end was cut by 4 bases, the J end by 4 bases, with 5 bases between. CDR3 nucleotides: TGTGCCAGCAGCTCGACTTACAATGAGCAGTTCTTC. Translation: CASSSTYNEQFF.

The chain combines TRBV6-1 with TRBJ1-2; 8 positions agree with TRBD1. CDR1 and CDR2 from the germline V gene are MNHNS and SASEGT. The CDR3 is 15 amino acids. The J segment lost 4 bases and the V segment lost 1 base, leaving 5 bases of the junction unmatched. CDR3 sequence: CASSEERQGAYGYTF. CDR3 DNA: TGTGCCAGCAGTGAAGAGAGGCAGGGGGCCTATGGCTACACCTTC.

The CDR3 bases are TGTGCCAGCAGTGAGGGCGACGAGCAGTACTTC. This encodes CASSEGDEQYF. This chain uses TRBV6-1 with TRBJ2-7, with D hard to call. Deletions cut 3 bases from V and 5 bases from J, with 5 bases between. Germline V CDR1 and CDR2: MNHNS, SASEGT. CDR3 length: 11 amino acids.